Listed here are 30 T cell receptor beta chains from one sample, sequenced in a study of T cell responses to AZD1222 COVID-19 vaccine. Measured with immunoSEQ multiplex PCR; TCRdb has only the in-frame clones, and not every one. The repertoire has approximately 150,000 clones, about 90% of them found once; the top ten carry about 4.5%. The sample in question was peripheral blood, obtained on day 0 of MenACWY control vaccination. Receptor source: an adult in good health.

The V gene is TRBV9, the J gene TRBJ1-2, with 8 bases identical to TRBD1. V lost 0 bases, J lost 6 bases, and 10 bases stayed unmatched. The CDR3 totals 16 residues. Germline values: CDR1 SGDLS, CDR2 YYNGEE. CDR3 bases: TGTGCCAGCAGCGTAGTAGGTTTTGGACAGGGCGATGGCTACACCTTC. Residues: CASSVVGFGQGDGYTF.

The chain combines TRBV7-9 with TRBJ2-3; 7 nucleotides line up with TRBD1. Germline CDR1 and CDR2: SEHNR and FQNEAQ (reference sequence). CDR3 length: 15 residues. J was trimmed by 2 bases and V by 5 bases; bases with no gene match: 7. Here the CDR3 DNA reads TGTGCCAGCAGCATCCCGGGACAGCCCACAGATACGCAGTATTTT. Its protein product is CASSIPGQPTDTQYF.

The V call is TRBV6-5, the J call TRBJ2-7; D ambiguous. This CDR3 has 14 amino acids. Looked up from germline, CDR1 is MNHEY and CDR2 is SVGAGI. Trimming cost V 7 bases and J 0 bases, with 13 bases left between them. The DNA of the CDR3 is TGTGCCAGCAAAAACGGTCACAGCTCCTACGAGCAGTACTTC. Translating gives CASKNGHSSYEQYF.

V gene TRBV5-1 combines with J gene TRBJ2-6; D is possibly TRBD1 or TRBD2 (5 bases each). With 0 bases removed from V and 4 bases from J, the gap between germline ends came to 8 bases. Germline V gives CDR1 SGHRS, CDR2 YFSETQ. This CDR3 is built from 15 residues. The CDR3 loop reads CASSLDGTGANVLTF. The CDR3 DNA reads TGCGCCAGCAGCTTGGACGGGACCGGGGCCAACGTCCTGACTTTC.

This clone was picked up one time. This rearrangement joins TRBV21-1 to TRBJ2-7; the D call in the table, TRBD2, was not verified against the DNA. TRBV21-1 is described as a pseudogene. The CDR3 contains 17 residues. CDR3 nucleotides: TGTGCCAGCAGCACTCCCGAGGGCCCGGTTACGACCTACGAGCAGTACTTC. It encodes CASSTPEGPVTTYEQYF.

The chain is built from TRBV7-2 and TRBJ2-1; D unresolved. The CDR3 has 13 amino acids. The V end lost 0 bases, the J end lost 5 bases, and 5 bases lay between the germline ends. Germline CDR1 SGHTA, CDR2 FQGNSA. This CDR3 reads CASSLAPHNEQFF. Written as DNA, the CDR3 is TGTGCCAGCAGCTTAGCGCCCCACAATGAGCAGTTCTTC.

The CDR3 reads CASSRSPTYEQYF. For the CDR3, the DNA is TGTGCCAGCAGCCGCTCGCCTACCTACGAGCAGTACTTC. This chain connects TRBV7-2 to TRBJ2-7; no definite D call. The V end lost 5 bases, the J end lost 2 bases, and 10 bases lay between the germline ends. Germline CDR1 is SGHTA and CDR2 is FQGNSA. The CDR3 totals 13 residues.

The rearrangement links TRBV9 to TRBJ1-1, with D possibly being TRBD1 (5 bases). V was trimmed by 4 bases and J by 1 base, leaving 17 bases between them. The V gene's germline CDR1 is SGDLS and CDR2 YYNGEE. The CDR3 length is 16 residues. CDR3 nucleotides: TGTGCCAGCAGCCTCGGGCAGGGCGCGGGGAACACTGAAGCTTTCTTT. Protein: CASSLGQGAGNTEAFF. Drawing the rest from reference TRBV9 and TRBJ1-1, the complete variable domain is DSGVTQTPKHLITATGQRVTLRCSPRSGDLSVYWYQQSLDQGLQFLIQYYNGEERAKGNILERFSAQQFPDLHSELNLSSLELGDSALYFCASSLGQGAGNTEAFFGQGTRLTVV.

The gene calls are TRBV6-2 or TRBV6-3 and TRBJ1-2, with 12 bases fitting TRBD1. The germline gives CDR1 MNHEY, CDR2 SVGEGT. The CDR3 is made up of 16 amino acids. J was trimmed by 3 bases and V by 6 bases; bases with no gene match: 8. CDR3 residues: CASSQPGQGAYYGYTF. The CDR3 DNA follows: TGTGCCAGCAGCCAACCGGGACAGGGGGCTTACTATGGCTACACCTTC.

The chain is built from TRBV6-5 and TRBJ1-4, with TRBD1 matching over 7 bases. The germline CDR1 and CDR2 sequences are MNHEY and SVGAGI. Trimming took 6 bases from V and 0 from J; bases not matched to a gene: 4. This CDR3 is built from 15 residues. This chain's CDR3 is CASSPTGATNEKLFF. The DNA of the CDR3 is TGTGCCAGCAGCCCCACAGGGGCAACTAATGAAAAACTGTTTTTT.

This clone was seen only once. The J gene is TRBJ2-7, the V gene TRBV21-1; no DNA check was done on the table's D call, TRBD1. TRBV21-1 is a recognized pseudogene. The CDR3 sequence is 18 residues long. This CDR3 reads CASSTYSRDRFSSYEQYF. The CDR3 bases are TGTGCCAGCAGCACGTATTCCCGGGACAGGTTCAGCTCCTACGAGCAGTACTTC.

The J gene is TRBJ2-7, the V gene TRBV19; TRBD1 aligns across 8 bases. Germline V gene sequence: CDR1 LNHDA, CDR2 SQIVND (reference sequence). J lost 0 bases, V lost 9 bases, and 7 bases had no gene match. The CDR3 is 14 residues long. The DNA of the CDR3 is TGTGCCAGCACACCCGGGACAGGCTCCTACGAGCAGTACTTC. Residues: CASTPGTGSYEQYF.

The V call is TRBV6-1, the J call TRBJ1-4; the match to TRBD1 covers 7 bases. V was pared by 2 bases and J by 7 bases, with 4 bases of the junction left unmatched. The CDR3 is 14 amino acids. CDR1 and CDR2 (germline): MNHNS, SASEGT. The CDR3 DNA reads as TGTGCCAGCAGTGAATGGGGACAGACTGAAAAACTGTTTTTT. Residues: CASSEWGQTEKLFF.

This chain uses TRBV30 with TRBJ1-3; D gene uncertain. The V end was cut by 2 bases, the J end by 0 bases, with 5 bases between. CDR1 is GTSNPN, CDR2 SVGIG, per germline (reference sequence). The CDR3 totals 13 residues. The CDR3 DNA reads as TGTGCCTGGAGTCTTTCCTCTGGAAACACCATATATTTT. This sequence encodes CAWSLSSGNTIYF.

The CDR3 sequence: CASSQDGDRGYTF. The CDR3 DNA sequence: TGCGCCAGCAGCCAAGATGGGGATCGGGGCTACACCTTC. The chain carries TRBV4-1 and TRBJ1-2; D remains ambiguous. Germline V gene data show CDR1 as MGHRA and CDR2 as YSYEKL. Trimming stripped 0 bases from V and 8 bases from J, with 10 bases between. The CDR3 loop spans 13 amino acids.

The genes are TRBV11-3 and TRBJ2-7; 10 bases agree with TRBD1. The V and J ends lost 5 bases and 3 bases, in that order; junction bases with no gene match: 4. CDR1 is SGHNT and CDR2 is YENEEA in the germline V gene. This CDR3 region has 14 residues. The CDR3 spells CASSHRTGGYEQYF. In DNA, the CDR3 is TGTGCCAGCAGCCATCGGACAGGGGGCTACGAGCAGTACTTC.

This clone was recorded once. The rearrangement joins TRBV29-1 to TRBJ2-7, with TRBD1 matching over 7 bases. In germline, CDR1 is SQVTM, CDR2 ANQGSEA. This CDR3 has 12 residues. The trim removed 7 bases at V and 6 bases at J, leaving 9 bases unmatched. The CDR3 DNA is TGCAGCGGGGTATTGACAGGGAGCGAGCAGTACTTC. Amino acids: CSGVLTGSEQYF.

The chain couples TRBV4-3 to TRBJ1-1, with D unresolved. The CDR3 is 15 residues long. The V end was cut by 0 bases, the J end by 7 bases, with 15 bases between. CDR1 and CDR2 from the germline V gene are LGHNA and YSLEER. The CDR3 sequence is CASSQDRYPSGEAFF. The CDR3 DNA follows: TGCGCCAGCAGCCAAGACAGGTACCCGTCCGGTGAAGCTTTCTTT.

This sequence joins TRBV9 and TRBJ2-7; D unclear. The germline CDR1 and CDR2 sequences are SGDLS and YYNGEE. Trimming cost V 1 base and J 3 bases, with 8 bases left between them. CDR3 length: 13 amino acids. The DNA of the CDR3 is TGTGCCAGCAGCGTATACCCGGACTACGAGCAGTACTTC. Translating it yields CASSVYPDYEQYF.

V usage is TRBV21-1 and J usage is TRBJ1-1; the table calls TRBD1, which could not be checked here. TRBV21-1 is recorded as a pseudogene. This CDR3 spans 20 amino acids. This CDR3 reads CASSKSMGATGFRLSTEAFF. The CDR3 region has the DNA TGTGCCAGCAGCAAATCCATGGGGGCGACAGGGTTTAGACTAAGCACTGAAGCTTTCTTT.

Here the CDR3 reads CATSPGTVDQPQHF. The CDR3 DNA is TGTGCCACATCTCCCGGGACAGTCGATCAGCCCCAGCATTTT. This chain links TRBV4-2 with TRBJ1-5, with 7 bases identical to TRBD1. Germline V lookup: CDR1 LGHNA, CDR2 YNFKEQ. The CDR3 contains 14 residues. The J segment lost 5 bases and the V segment lost 10 bases, leaving 11 bases of the junction unmatched.

CDR3 in amino acids: CASSEFSGKLFF. The CDR3 DNA follows: TGTGCCAGCAGTGAATTTTCCGGAAAACTGTTTTTT. The rearrangement uses TRBV6-1 and TRBJ1-4; D gene ambiguous. Trimming took off 2 bases at V and 10 bases at J, with 8 bases between the two ends. Germline V gene lookup returns CDR1 MNHNS and CDR2 SASEGT. This CDR3 has 12 amino acids.

The genes are TRBV25-1 and TRBJ1-6, with 7 bases that match TRBD1. Germline trimming cut 6 bases from V and 6 bases from J; bases unmatched to any gene: 11. The CDR3 covers 16 residues. CDR1 MGHDK and CDR2 SYGVNS come from the germline V gene. CDR3 residues: CASSHSSWDSNSPLHF. CDR3 nucleotide sequence: TGTGCCAGCAGCCACTCGTCATGGGACAGTAATTCACCCCTCCACTTT. The full variable domain, in which reference TRBV25-1 and TRBJ1-6 provide the parts outside the CDR3, is EADIYQTPRYLVIGTGKKITLECSQTMGHDKMYWYQQDPGMELHLIHYSYGVNSTEKGDLSSESTVSRIRTEHFPLTLESARPSHTSQYLCASSHSSWDSNSPLHFGNGTRLTVT.

This CDR3 is CASSRTDPSAEAFF. DNA of the CDR3: TGTGCCAGCAGCCGAACAGACCCGTCGGCTGAAGCTTTCTTT. The chain carries TRBV7-9 and TRBJ1-1; D ambiguous. Trimming left V 5 bases short and J 6 bases short, with 16 bases between. This CDR3 contains 14 residues. Germline V gene lookup returns CDR1 SEHNR and CDR2 FQNEAQ (reference sequence).

The chain combines TRBV4-2 with TRBJ2-5; weak D call: TRBD2 (5 bases). Germline V gene lookup returns CDR1 LGHNA and CDR2 YNFKEQ. Trimming removed 3 bases from V and 3 bases from J, with 11 bases in between. This CDR3 spans 14 amino acids. In nucleotides, the CDR3 is TGTGCCAGCAGCCATATTAGCGAAGAAGAGACCCAGTACTTC. This encodes CASSHISEEETQYF.

CDR3 DNA sequence: TGTGCCAGCAGCCCGCAGACTCAAACTTACGAGCAGTACTTC. This sequence encodes CASSPQTQTYEQYF. The rearrangement links TRBV9 to TRBJ2-7, with unresolved D. This CDR3 has 14 amino acids. V lost 4 bases and J 4 bases, leaving 15 bases between the germline ends. Germline-derived CDR1 and CDR2 are SGDLS and YYNGEE.

This clone was seen only once. This rearrangement joins TRBV3-1 (or the pseudogene TRBV3-2) to TRBJ2-1; 9 bases match TRBD2. V was pared by 1 base and J by 3 bases, with 7 bases of the junction left unmatched. The length of the CDR3 is 17 residues. CDR1 and CDR2 from the germline V gene are LGHDT and YNNKEL (reference sequence). The CDR3, as DNA: TGTGCCAGCAGCCAAGTCCCGGCTAGCGGGATCTACAATGAGCAGTTCTTC. It codes for CASSQVPASGIYNEQFF.

The rearrangement uses TRBV5-1 and TRBJ2-1, with 9 bases fitting TRBD1. This CDR3 has 14 residues. The J segment lost 12 bases and the V segment lost 3 bases, leaving 10 bases of the junction unmatched. The germline CDR1 and CDR2 sequences are SGHRS and YFSETQ. The chain's CDR3 is CASSWGQGRSGQFF. CDR3 sequence (DNA): TGCGCCAGCAGCTGGGGACAGGGTCGTTCGGGGCAGTTCTTC. Combining the CDR3 with reference TRBV5-1 and TRBJ2-1 gives the whole variable domain KAGVTQTPRYLIKTRGQQVTLSCSPISGHRSVSWYQQTPGQGLQFLFEYFSETQRNKGNFPGRFSGRQFSNSRSEMNVSTLELGDSALYLCASSWGQGRSGQFFGPGTRLTVL.

The chain uses TRBV5-1 and TRBJ2-1; TRBD2 aligns across 8 bases. Germline V gene lookup returns CDR1 SGHRS and CDR2 YFSETQ. The CDR3 contains 16 residues. V dropped 4 bases and J dropped 4; count of bases not matched to a gene: 10. CDR3 amino acids: CASSPQAGEEYNEQFF. The CDR3 bases are TGCGCCAGCAGCCCCCAAGCGGGAGAGGAATACAATGAGCAGTTCTTC.

The chain combines TRBV15 with TRBJ1-6; 8 bases map to TRBD1. The CDR3 is 17 residues long. V lost 3 bases, J lost 9 bases, and 13 bases stayed unmatched. CDR1 and CDR2 from the germline V gene are LNHNV and YYDKDF (reference sequence). The CDR3 DNA reads TGTGCCACCAGCAGGCCCAGGGGGCGCGTTTATCCTTCACCCCTCCACTTT. Its translation is CATSRPRGRVYPSPLHF.